This T cell receptor beta chain was identified during a study of early T cells in non-severe SARS-CoV-2 infection. Study-wide context: Sequencing of bulk RNA from unsorted whole blood was done, without chain pairing.

Of note for this clonotype: The antigen is not known.

Regarding the study as a whole: Clonotype matching in VDJdb favored anti-spike CD8 responses and did not capture private and CD4 specificities.

The CDR3 has 15 residues. Trimming pared 2 bases from V and 3 bases from J, leaving 15 bases between. Germline V gives CDR1 SGHRS, CDR2 YFSETQ. Researchers attached unique molecular identifiers to individual cDNA molecules. TCRdb redid the calling of the 5' RACE reads with MiXCR, one entry per CDR3 protein. The sample contains fewer than 80,000 distinct CDR3 sequences, approximately 13% of which appear only once. Sequenced: whole blood. The clonotype comes from an adult who was a healthcare worker with PCR-confirmed SARS-CoV-2 infection or an uninfected control (not recorded which). The rearrangement joins TRBV5-1 to TRBJ2-7; TRBD2 might be the D (8 bases). The CDR3 DNA is TGCGCCAGCAGCTTATCAGCGGGGGACAGCTACGAGCAGTACTTC. Translated: CASSLSAGDSYEQYF. The full variable domain, its missing parts supplied by reference TRBV5-1 and TRBJ2-7, is KAGVTQTPRYLIKTRGQQVTLSCSPISGHRSVSWYQQTPGQGLQFLFEYFSETQRNKGNFPGRFSGRQFSNSRSEMNVSTLELGDSALYLCASSLSAGDSYEQYFGPGTRLTVT.